This TCR beta chain was retrieved from a study of Ad26.COV2.S vaccination and SARS-CoV-2 variants. Findings of the study overall: Responses of spike-specific T cells (both CD8+ and CD4+) reportedly showed substantial breadth after vaccination.

Germline CDR1 and CDR2: SGHNT and YYREEE (reference sequence). The CDR3 is 17 residues long. J was trimmed by 2 bases and V by 3 bases; bases with no gene match: 10. A word on this clone: The antigen remains unidentified.

The assay was immunoSEQ multiplex PCR, and TCRdb's table has in-frame clones only and misses some. Seen here are approximately 340,000 clones, just over 90% observed once, and the top ten hold around 4.2%. Here the sequenced sample was peripheral blood, taken after recovery from COVID-19. The receptor was derived from a human donor who had recovered from COVID-19. The V gene is TRBV5-4, the J gene TRBJ2-3, with 9 nucleotides matching TRBD1. The CDR3 nucleotides read TGTGCCAGCAGCTCTAACCGGGACAGGGTTGCCACAGATACGCAGTATTTT. It yields the protein CASSSNRDRVATDTQYF.